The TCR beta chain described here comes from a study of response to subunit inactivated influenza vaccine. Overall study findings and caveats: Authors suggested few new T cells are recruited by each seasonal influenza vaccination.

Germline CDR1 reads DFQATT; CDR2 reads SNEGSKA (reference sequence). This CDR3 spans 13 amino acids. Trimming removed 2 bases from V and 4 bases from J; junction bases left unmatched: 5. TCRdb redid the calling of the RT-PCR reads with MiXCR, one entry per CDR3 protein. The data show around 790,000 distinct CDR3 sequences, with roughly 20% seen just once and 9.5% to 13% held by the top ten. As regards this clonotype: Antigen specificity is unknown.

The sample here was PBMCs from blood, taken 5 days after vaccination. The rearrangement links TRBV20-1 to TRBJ2-7, with TRBD1 identical over 7 bases. The TCR originated in a man over 45 who received an inactivated influenza vaccine. The CDR3 coding sequence is TGCAGTGCTAGACCGGGACAGAGATACGAGCAGTACTTC. The encoded protein is CSARPGQRYEQYF.